This T cell receptor (beta chain) originates from a study of type 1 regulatory T cells. Looking at the study overall: T-allo10 is a Tr1-enriched, alloantigen-specific CD4 T cell product made in vitro. Study results and limitations: Type 1 regulatory T cells had a more restricted TCR repertoire than non-type 1 regulatory T cells.

TCRdb reprocessed the reads with MiXCR, giving one entry per CDR3 protein. Seen here are about 42,000 distinct CDR3 sequences, less than 15% observed once, and the top ten hold around 8%. A word on this clonotype: Its antigen is unidentified. Germline is not matched at one junction end, which may reflect a read error.

Sequencing was carried out using cultured non-Tr1 T cells, either the whole culture or a sorted T cell fraction (not recorded which). The receptor comes from a human donor in good health.

The CDR3 is CATGTAYEQYF. The CDR3 DNA sequence: TGCGCCACGGGTACGGCCTACGAGCAGTACTTC. The chain combines TRBV28 with TRBJ2-7; the D is unclear. Germline V lookup: CDR1 MDHEN, CDR2 SYDVKM. This CDR3 spans 11 amino acids.